Listed here is a single T cell receptor beta chain. Its antigen is unknown. With V trimmed by 4 bases and J by 4 bases, 9 bases remained unmatched. The CDR3 length is 15 residues. Germline CDR1 and CDR2: SGDLS and YYNGEE. Only in-frame clones appear in the TCRdb table, and some are missing; sequencing was by immunoSEQ multiplex PCR. The repertoire includes 3,800 or so clones, over 60% of them detected once, and less than 9.5% sits in the top ten. The data were obtained in a study of immune evolution from preneoplasia to lung adenocarcinoma. Study-wide findings and caveats: Normal lung had highest clonality; later lesions appeared denser, more diverse. Top clone frequencies peaked in normal lung, apparently declining through invasive adenocarcinoma.

The origin of this receptor is a person aged 60-79 years with lung adenocarcinoma. Sequences were obtained from FFPE adjacent normal lung tissue. This sequence joins TRBV9 and TRBJ2-7; TRBD1 aligns across 9 bases. DNA for the CDR3: TGTGCCAGCAGCCCCGCCGGGACAGGGCTTTACGAGCAGTACTTC. Translated, it gives CASSPAGTGLYEQYF.